A single T cell receptor (beta chain) is shown here with its context. The length of the CDR3 is 16 residues. Germline CDR1 and CDR2: LGHNA and YNFKEQ. Losses at the gene ends were 3 bases for V and 5 bases for J; bases not matched to a gene: 8. The data originate from a study of T cell changes during pregnancy in multiple sclerosis. TCRdb keeps only in-frame clones here, not all; method: immunoSEQ multiplex PCR. The sample has approximately 40,000 clones; approximately 90% are singletons. The sequencing here drew on CD8+ T cells from peripheral blood mononuclear cells, taken in the third trimester of pregnancy. This chain joins TRBV4-2 and TRBJ2-3; TRBD2 agrees at 10 bases. This TCR was sampled from a female donor with multiple sclerosis, enrolled in a pregnancy study. The CDR3 region is CASSHNLAGAGDTQYF. The CDR3 DNA follows: TGTGCCAGCAGCCATAACCTAGCGGGAGCGGGAGATACGCAGTATTTT.